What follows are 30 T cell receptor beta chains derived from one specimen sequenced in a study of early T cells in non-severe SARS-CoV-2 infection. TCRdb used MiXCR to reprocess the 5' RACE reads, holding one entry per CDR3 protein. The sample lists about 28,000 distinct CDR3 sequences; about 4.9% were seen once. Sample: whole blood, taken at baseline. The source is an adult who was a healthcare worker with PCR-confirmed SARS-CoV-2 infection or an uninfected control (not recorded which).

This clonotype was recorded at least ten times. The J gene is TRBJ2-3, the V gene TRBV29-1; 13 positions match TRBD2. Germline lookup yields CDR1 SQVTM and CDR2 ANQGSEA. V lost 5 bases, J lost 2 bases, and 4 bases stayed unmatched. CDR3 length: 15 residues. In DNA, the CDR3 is TGCAGCGTTTCGGGGACTAGCGGGGACACAGATACGCAGTATTTT. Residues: CSVSGTSGDTDTQYF.

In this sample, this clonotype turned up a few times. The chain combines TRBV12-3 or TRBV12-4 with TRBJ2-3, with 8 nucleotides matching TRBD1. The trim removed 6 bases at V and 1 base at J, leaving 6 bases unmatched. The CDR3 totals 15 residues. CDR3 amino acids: CASSYGTGRTDTQYF. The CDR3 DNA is TGTGCCAGCAGCTATGGGACAGGTCGCACAGATACGCAGTATTTT.

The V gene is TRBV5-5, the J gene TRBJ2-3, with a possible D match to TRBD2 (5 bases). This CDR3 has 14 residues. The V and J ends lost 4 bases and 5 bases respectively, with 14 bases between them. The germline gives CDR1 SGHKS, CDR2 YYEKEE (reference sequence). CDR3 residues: CASSPGIGGDTQYF. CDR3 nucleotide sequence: TGTGCCAGCAGCCCCGGGATAGGAGGAGATACGCAGTATTTT.

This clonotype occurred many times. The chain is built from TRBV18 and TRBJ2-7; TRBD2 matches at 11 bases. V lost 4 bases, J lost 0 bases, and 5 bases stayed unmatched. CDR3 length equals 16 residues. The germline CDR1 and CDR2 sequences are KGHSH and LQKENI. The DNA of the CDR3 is TGTGCCAGCTCACTCGGACTAGCGGGCTACTCCTACGAGCAGTACTTC. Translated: CASSLGLAGYSYEQYF.

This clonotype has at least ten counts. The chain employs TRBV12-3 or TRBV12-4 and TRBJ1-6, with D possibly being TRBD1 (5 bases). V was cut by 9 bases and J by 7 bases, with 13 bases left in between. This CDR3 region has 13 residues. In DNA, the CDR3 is TGTGCCAGTGGCAGGGCCCGGAATTCACCCCTCCACTTT. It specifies CASGRARNSPLHF.

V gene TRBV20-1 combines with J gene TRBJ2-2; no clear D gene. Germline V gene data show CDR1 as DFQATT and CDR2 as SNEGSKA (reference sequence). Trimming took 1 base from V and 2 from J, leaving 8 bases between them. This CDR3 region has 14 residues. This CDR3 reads CSARARPNTGELFF. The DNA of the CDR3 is TGCAGTGCTAGAGCTAGGCCAAACACCGGGGAGCTGTTTTTT.

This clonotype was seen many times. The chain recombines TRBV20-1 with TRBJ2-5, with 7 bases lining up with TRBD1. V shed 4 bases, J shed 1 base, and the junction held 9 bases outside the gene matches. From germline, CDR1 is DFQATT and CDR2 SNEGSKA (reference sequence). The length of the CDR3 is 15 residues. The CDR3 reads CSATRDSFTQETQYF. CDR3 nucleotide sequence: TGCAGTGCTACCAGGGACAGTTTTACCCAAGAGACCCAGTACTTC.

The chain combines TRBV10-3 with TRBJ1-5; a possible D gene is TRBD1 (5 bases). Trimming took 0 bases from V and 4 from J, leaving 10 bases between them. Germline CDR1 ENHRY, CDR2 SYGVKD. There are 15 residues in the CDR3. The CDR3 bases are TGTGCCATCAGTGAGTCGAGGGACCGGAATCAGCCCCAGCATTTT. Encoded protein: CAISESRDRNQPQHF.

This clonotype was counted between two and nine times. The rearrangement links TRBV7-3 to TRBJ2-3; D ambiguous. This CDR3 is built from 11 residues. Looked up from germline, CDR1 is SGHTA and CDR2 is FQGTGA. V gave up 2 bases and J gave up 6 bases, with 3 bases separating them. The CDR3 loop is CASSLSDTQYF. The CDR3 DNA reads TGTGCCAGCAGCTTATCCGATACGCAGTATTTT. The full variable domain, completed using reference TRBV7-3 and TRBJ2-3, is GAGVSQTPSNKVTEKGKYVELRCDPISGHTALYWYRQSLGQGPEFLIYFQGTGAADDSGLPNDRFFAVRPEGSVSTLKIQRTERGDSAVYLCASSLSDTQYFGPGTRLTVL.

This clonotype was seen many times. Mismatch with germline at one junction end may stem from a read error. In nucleotides, the CDR3 is TGCAGTGCTAGAGCGGGACAGCAGAACACTGAAGTTTTCTTT. This codes for CSARAGQQNTEVFF. The chain uses TRBV20-1 and TRBJ1-1; 7 positions agree with TRBD1. Germline V lookup: CDR1 DFQATT, CDR2 SNEGSKA (reference sequence). The CDR3 loop spans 14 amino acids.

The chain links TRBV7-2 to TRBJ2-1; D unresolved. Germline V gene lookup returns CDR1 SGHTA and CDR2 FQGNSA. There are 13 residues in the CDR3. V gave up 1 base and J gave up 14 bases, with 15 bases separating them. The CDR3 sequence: CASSLEYSPPKFF. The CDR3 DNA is TGTGCCAGCAGCTTAGAATACTCCCCTCCGAAGTTCTTC.

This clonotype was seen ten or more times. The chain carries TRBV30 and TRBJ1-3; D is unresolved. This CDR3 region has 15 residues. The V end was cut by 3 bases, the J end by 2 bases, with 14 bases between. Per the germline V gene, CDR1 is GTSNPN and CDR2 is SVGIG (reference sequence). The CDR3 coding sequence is TGTGCCTGGAGGCCTCGTGCCAGCACTGGAAACACCATATATTTT. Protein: CAWRPRASTGNTIYF. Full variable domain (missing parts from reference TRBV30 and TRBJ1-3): SQTIHQWPATLVQPVGSPLSLECTVEGTSNPNLYWYRQAAGRGLQLLFYSVGIGQISSEVPQNLSASRPQDRQFILSSKKLLLSDSGFYLCAWRPRASTGNTIYFGEGSWLTVV.

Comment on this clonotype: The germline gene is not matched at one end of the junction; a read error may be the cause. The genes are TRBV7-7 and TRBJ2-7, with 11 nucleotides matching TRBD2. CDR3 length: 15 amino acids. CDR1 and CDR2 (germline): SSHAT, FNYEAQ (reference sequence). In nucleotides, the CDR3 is TGTGCTAGCAGCTTAACTAGCGGGAGCGTCTACGAGCAGTACTTC. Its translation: CASSLTSGSVYEQYF.

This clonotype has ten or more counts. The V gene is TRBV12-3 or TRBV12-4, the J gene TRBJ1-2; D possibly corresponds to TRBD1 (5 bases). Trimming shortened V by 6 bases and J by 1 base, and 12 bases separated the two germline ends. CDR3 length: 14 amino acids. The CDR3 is CASRAGDLNYGYTF. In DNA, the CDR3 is TGTGCCAGCAGAGCTGGGGACCTTAACTATGGCTACACCTTC.

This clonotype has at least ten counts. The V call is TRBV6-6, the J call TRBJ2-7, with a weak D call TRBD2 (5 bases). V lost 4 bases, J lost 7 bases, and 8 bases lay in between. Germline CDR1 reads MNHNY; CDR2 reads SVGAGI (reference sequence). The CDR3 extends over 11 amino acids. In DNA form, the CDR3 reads TGTGCCAGCAGTTTCCCGGGGGAGCAGTACTTC. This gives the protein CASSFPGEQYF.

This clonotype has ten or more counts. The CDR3 DNA sequence: TGCGCCAGCAGCGAGGCGGGAGATCGTACAGATACGCAGTATTTT. It specifies CASSEAGDRTDTQYF. The chain couples TRBV5-1 to TRBJ2-3; 7 nucleotides agree with TRBD2. With V trimmed by 4 bases and J by 3 bases, 8 bases remained unmatched. Germline V CDR1 and CDR2: SGHRS, YFSETQ. The CDR3 runs 15 residues.

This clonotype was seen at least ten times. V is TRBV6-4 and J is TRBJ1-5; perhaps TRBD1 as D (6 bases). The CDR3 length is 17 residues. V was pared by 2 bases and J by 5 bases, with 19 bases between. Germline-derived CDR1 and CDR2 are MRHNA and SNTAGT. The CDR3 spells CASSDQQGTDGHQPQHF. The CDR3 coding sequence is TGTGCCAGCAGTGACCAACAGGGAACCGATGGGCATCAGCCCCAGCATTTT.

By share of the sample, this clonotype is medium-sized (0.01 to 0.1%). The CDR3 region has the DNA TGTGCTAGTTCGACGGGGTATGGGGCCAACGTCCTGACTTTC. Translated: CASSTGYGANVLTF. This rearrangement joins TRBV12-5 to TRBJ2-6; the D gene is possibly TRBD2 (5 bases). Trimming shortened V by 8 bases and J by 3 bases, and 11 bases separated the two germline ends. This CDR3 comprises 14 residues. Germline V gene lookup returns CDR1 LGHNT and CDR2 FRNRAP.

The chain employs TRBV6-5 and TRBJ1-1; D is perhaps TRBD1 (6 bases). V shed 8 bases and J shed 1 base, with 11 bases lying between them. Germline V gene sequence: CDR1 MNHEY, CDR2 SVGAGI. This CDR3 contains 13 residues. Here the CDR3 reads CASRIGGNTEAFF. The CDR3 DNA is TGTGCCAGCCGCATAGGGGGGAACACTGAAGCTTTCTTT.

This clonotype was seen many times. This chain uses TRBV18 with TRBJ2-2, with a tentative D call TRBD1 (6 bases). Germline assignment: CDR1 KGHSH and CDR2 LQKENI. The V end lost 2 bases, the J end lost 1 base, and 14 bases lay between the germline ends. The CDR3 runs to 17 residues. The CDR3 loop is CASSPFTGQRNTGELFF. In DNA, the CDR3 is TGTGCCAGCTCACCATTTACGGGACAAAGGAACACCGGGGAGCTGTTTTTT.

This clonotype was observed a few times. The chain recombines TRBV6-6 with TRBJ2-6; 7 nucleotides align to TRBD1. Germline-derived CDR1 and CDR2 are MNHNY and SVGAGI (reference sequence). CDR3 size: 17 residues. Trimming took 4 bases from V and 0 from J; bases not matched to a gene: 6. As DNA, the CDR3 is TGTGCCAGCAGTTCGGGACAGCTAAACTCTGGGGCCAACGTCCTGACTTTC. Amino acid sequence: CASSSGQLNSGANVLTF.

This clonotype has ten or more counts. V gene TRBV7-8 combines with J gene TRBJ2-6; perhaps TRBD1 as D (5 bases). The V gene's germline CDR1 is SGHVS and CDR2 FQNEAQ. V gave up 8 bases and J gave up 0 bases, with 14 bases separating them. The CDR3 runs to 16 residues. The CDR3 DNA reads TGTGCCAGCTCCGAGACAGCCGTCTCTGGGGCCAACGTCCTGACTTTC. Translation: CASSETAVSGANVLTF. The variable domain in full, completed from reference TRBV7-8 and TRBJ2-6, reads GAGVSQSPRYKVAKRGQDVALRCDPISGHVSLFWYQQALGQGPEFLTYFQNEAQLDKSGLPSDRFFAERPEGSVSTLKIQRTQQEDSAVYLCASSETAVSGANVLTFGAGSRLTVL.

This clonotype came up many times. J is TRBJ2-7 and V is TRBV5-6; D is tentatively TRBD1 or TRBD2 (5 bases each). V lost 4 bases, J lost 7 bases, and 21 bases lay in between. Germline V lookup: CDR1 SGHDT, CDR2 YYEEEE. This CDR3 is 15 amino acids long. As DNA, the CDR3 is TGTGCCAGCAGCATCGGACTCGTCCGGGGCGGGGAGCAGTACTTC. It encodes CASSIGLVRGGEQYF.

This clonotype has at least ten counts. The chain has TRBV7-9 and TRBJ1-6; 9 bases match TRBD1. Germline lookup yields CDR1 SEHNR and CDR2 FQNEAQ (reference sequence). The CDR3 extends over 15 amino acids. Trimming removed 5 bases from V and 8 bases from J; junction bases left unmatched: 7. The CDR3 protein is CASSDTGGTYSPLHF. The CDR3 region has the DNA TGTGCCAGCAGCGACACAGGGGGCACTTATTCACCCCTCCACTTT.

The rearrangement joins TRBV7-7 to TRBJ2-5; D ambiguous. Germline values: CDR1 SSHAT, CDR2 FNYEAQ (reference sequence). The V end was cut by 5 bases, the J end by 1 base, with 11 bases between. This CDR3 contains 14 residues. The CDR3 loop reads CASSRLMSQETQYF. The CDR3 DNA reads TGTGCCAGCAGCCGCCTTATGAGCCAAGAGACCCAGTACTTC.

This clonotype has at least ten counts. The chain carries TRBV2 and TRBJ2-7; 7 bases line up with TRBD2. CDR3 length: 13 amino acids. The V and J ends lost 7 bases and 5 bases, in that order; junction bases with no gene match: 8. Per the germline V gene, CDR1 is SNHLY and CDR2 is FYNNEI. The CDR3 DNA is TGTGCCAGCAAAAGGGAGGGTTTCGACGAGCAGTACTTC. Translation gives CASKREGFDEQYF.

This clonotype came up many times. This CDR3 is CSARLFAPNEKLFF. The CDR3 coding sequence is TGCAGTGCTAGACTCTTTGCCCCTAATGAAAAACTGTTTTTT. The gene calls are TRBV20-1 and TRBJ1-4; no definite D call. Trimming took 2 bases from V and 3 from J, leaving 10 bases between them. The CDR3 sequence is 14 residues long. Germline V lookup: CDR1 DFQATT, CDR2 SNEGSKA (reference sequence).

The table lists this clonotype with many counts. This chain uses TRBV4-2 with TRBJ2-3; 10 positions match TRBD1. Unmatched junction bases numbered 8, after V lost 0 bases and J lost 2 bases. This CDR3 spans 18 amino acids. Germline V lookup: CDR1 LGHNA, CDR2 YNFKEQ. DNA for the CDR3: TGTGCCAGCAGCCAAGACGGGACAGGGGTTTGGAACACAGATACGCAGTATTTT. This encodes CASSQDGTGVWNTDTQYF.

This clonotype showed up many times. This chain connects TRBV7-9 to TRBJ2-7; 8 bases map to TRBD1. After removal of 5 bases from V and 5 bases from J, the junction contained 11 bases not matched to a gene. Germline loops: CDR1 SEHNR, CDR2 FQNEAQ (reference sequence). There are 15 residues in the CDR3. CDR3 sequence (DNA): TGTGCCAGCAGCCAAGACAGGGGTTCCTATAACGAGCAGTACTTC. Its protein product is CASSQDRGSYNEQYF.

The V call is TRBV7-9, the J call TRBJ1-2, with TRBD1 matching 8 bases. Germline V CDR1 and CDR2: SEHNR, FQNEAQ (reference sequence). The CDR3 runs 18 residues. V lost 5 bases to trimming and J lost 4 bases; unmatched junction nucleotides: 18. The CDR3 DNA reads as TGTGCCAGCAGCACCTCTGCTCGGGACAGGTCGGCCTCCTATGGCTACACCTTC. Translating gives CASSTSARDRSASYGYTF.